The rows below give T cell receptor beta chains drawn from one sample of a study of shared clonotypes between healthy human individuals. The method was immunoSEQ multiplex PCR; TCRdb's version includes in-frame clones alone and lacks a portion of them. The sample yields around 2.5 million clones, over 85% seen once. Source material: naive CD4+ T cells from PBMCs. The receptors originated from a man younger than 35 in good health. Some clones in this sample may be carry-over from other donors' samples. Each CDR3 is given with its conserved first and last residue. A D gene is named only where the DNA matches it firmly. The size field is filled for only some rows; it gives once, few, many or a size class.

j_gene,abundance,d_gene,v_gene,CDR3nt,CDR3aa
TRBJ1-1,NA,NA,TRBV18,TGTGCCAGCTCACTAATGGACGGGAACACTGAAGCTTTCTTT,CASSLMDGNTEAFF
TRBJ2-7,NA,NA,TRBV6-6,TGTGCCAGCAGAGAAGGACACTACGAGCAGTACTTC,CASREGHYEQYF
TRBJ2-2,NA,NA,TRBV7-7,TGTGCCAGCAGCATGCACGGTCCGGAGGAGCTGTTTTTT,CASSMHGPEELFF
TRBJ2-7,NA,NA,TRBV7-2,TGTGCCAGCAGCTTGGTCGCAGAGGGTCTCTACGAGCAGTACTTC,CASSLVAEGLYEQYF
TRBJ1-5,once,NA,TRBV6-6,TGTGCCAGCATGATGGCTTCCAATCAGCCCCAGCATTTT,CASMMASNQPQHF
TRBJ2-7,NA,TRBD2,TRBV18,TGTGCCAGCTCACCTTCGACCCCCGGACTAGGGGTTGGCGGCGAGCAGTACTTC,CASSPSTPGLGVGGEQYF
TRBJ1-1,once,TRBD1,TRBV19,TGTGCCAGTTCCCTCGGGACAGGGAAGATGAACACTGAAGCTTTCTTT,CASSLGTGKMNTEAFF
TRBJ1-4,NA,NA,TRBV6-6,TGTGCCAGCAGTTACAGGGGGTTGAATGATGAAAAACTGTTTTTT,CASSYRGLNDEKLFF
TRBJ1-5,NA,TRBD1,TRBV6-1,TGTGCCAGCAGTGAAGAAGGACAGGGAACGCACAATCAGCCCCAGCATTTT,CASSEEGQGTHNQPQHF
TRBJ1-3,NA,NA,TRBV5-4,TGTGCCAGCAGCTTGGGGGGCAGTGGCTTTGGAAACACCATATATTTT,CASSLGGSGFGNTIYF
TRBJ2-3,NA,TRBD1,TRBV30,TGTGCCTGGAGTGTGAGGGGGCACGCAGATACGCAGTATTTT,CAWSVRGHADTQYF
TRBJ1-5,NA,NA,TRBV19,TGTGCCAGTAGTATAATTTTCTCGCCAAGGCCCCAGCATTTT,CASSIIFSPRPQHF
TRBJ2-5,NA,NA,TRBV28,TGTGCCAGCAGTTTTGGGTCGGGGGCCCCCCATAGAGAGACCCAGTACTTC,CASSFGSGAPHRETQYF
TRBJ1-2,NA,NA,TRBV18,TGTGCCAGCTCACCAGGGAGGGAATCTTATGGCTACACCTTC,CASSPGRESYGYTF
TRBJ2-7,NA,TRBD1,TRBV28,TGTGCCAGCAGTACCCTCAGGGGGCGATCCTACGAGCAGTACTTC,CASSTLRGRSYEQYF
TRBJ2-3,NA,NA,TRBV19,TGTGCCAGTAGTAGCGCAGATACGCAGTATTTT,CASSSADTQYF
TRBJ2-1,NA,NA,TRBV9,TGTGCCAGCAGCGTAGGCGGCCCCCCGGGGGAGCAGTTCTTC,CASSVGGPPGEQFF
TRBJ2-1,NA,NA,TRBV2,TGTGCCAGCAGTGAAGCACTAGCTTTCAATGAGCAGTTCTTC,CASSEALAFNEQFF
TRBJ2-1,NA,NA,TRBV7-3,TGTGCCAGCAGCCCCCAGGTGACTGAAAACAATGAGCAGTTCTTC,CASSPQVTENNEQFF
TRBJ2-1,NA,NA,TRBV18,TGTGCCAGCTCACCAACGCGGGATCCCTACAATGAGCAGTTCTTC,CASSPTRDPYNEQFF
TRBJ2-3,NA,TRBD2,TRBV29-1,TGCAGCGTTGGAACTAGCGGGAACACAGATACGCAGTATTTT,CSVGTSGNTDTQYF
TRBJ2-5,NA,TRBD2,TRBV15,TGTGCCACCAGCAGAGATCCCAGCGGGAGGGAGACCCAGTACTTC,CATSRDPSGRETQYF
TRBJ2-7,NA,NA,TRBV19,TGTGCCAGTAGCGCCACAGGGACCTACGAGCAGTACTTC,CASSATGTYEQYF
TRBJ1-5,NA,NA,TRBV2,TGTGCCAGCAGTGAAGTTCGGTCGGTTCCCGATCAGCCCCAGCATTTT,CASSEVRSVPDQPQHF
TRBJ1-2,NA,NA,TRBV2,TGTGCCAGCAGTGAAGAGGGGCGGAGTGGCTACACCTTC,CASSEEGRSGYTF
TRBJ2-2,NA,TRBD1,TRBV9,TGTGCCAGCAGCGAGGGGATCCGGGACAGGGGGCTGGCCGGGGAGCTGTTTTTT,CASSEGIRDRGLAGELFF
TRBJ2-3,NA,NA,TRBV9,TGTGCCAGCAGCGTCAGGGCCCGAGATACGCAGTATTTT,CASSVRARDTQYF
TRBJ2-1,NA,TRBD1,TRBV11-1,TGTGCCAGCAGCCCCGGGTCGGGGACAGGGTCCTACAATGAGCAGTTCTTC,CASSPGSGTGSYNEQFF
TRBJ2-1,NA,NA,TRBV7-2,TGTGCCAGCAGCGGATCTACCGGGGTATACAATGAGCAGTTCTTC,CASSGSTGVYNEQFF
TRBJ2-7,NA,NA,TRBV6-6,TGTGCCAGCAGACCAGGGGTTACGGTCTCCTACGAGCAGTACTTC,CASRPGVTVSYEQYF
TRBJ2-3,NA,NA,TRBV9,TGTGCCAGCAGCGTAGACCCTTATACGCAGTATTTT,CASSVDPYTQYF
TRBJ2-3,once,NA,TRBV7-2,TGTGCCAGCAGCTTGACTCGTGGAGATACGCAGTATTTT,CASSLTRGDTQYF
TRBJ2-3,NA,NA,TRBV11-1,TGTGCCAGCAAGAGGGGCCTCCCCGCAGATACGCAGTATTTT,CASKRGLPADTQYF
TRBJ2-5,NA,NA,TRBV4-2,TGTGCCAGCAGCCAAGATCTTTGGGGTGAGACCCAGTACTTC,CASSQDLWGETQYF
TRBJ1-2,few,TRBD1,TRBV5-1,TGCGCCAGCAGACCTTACTGGGACAGTACCTATGGCTACACCTTC,CASRPYWDSTYGYTF
TRBJ2-7,NA,TRBD1,TRBV5-6,TGTGCCAGCAGCTTGACCTGGGACAGGGGGGGCTCCTACGAGCAGTACTTC,CASSLTWDRGGSYEQYF